This T cell receptor beta chain was captured in a study of blood T cell repertoires in COVID-19. V gave up 3 bases and J gave up 11 bases, with 22 bases separating them. The CDR3 is 15 residues long. From germline, CDR1 is MDHEN and CDR2 SYDVKM. Here immunoSEQ multiplex PCR was the method, and the copy in TCRdb shows in-frame clones only, minus some. The sample carries some 300,000 clones, under 90% recorded once. What was sequenced was PBMCs or T cells enriched from blood (not recorded which). J is TRBJ1-2 and V is TRBV28, with D perhaps matching TRBD1 (5 bases). The TCR originated in a woman aged 50 to 60 who had been exposed to COVID-19. The CDR3 sequence is CASSLRLGDLTGYTF. The DNA for the CDR3 is TGTGCCAGCAGTTTGAGACTGGGGGACTTAACTGGATACACCTTC.